A single sample is the source of the 20 T cell receptor beta chains below, sequenced in a study of T cell responses to AZD1222 COVID-19 vaccine. Clones were sequenced by immunoSEQ multiplex PCR, and TCRdb holds only the in-frame ones, with some missing. The table lists about 78,000 clones, over 75% of them singletons. The sequencing used peripheral blood, collected 28 days after the second AZD1222 dose. The receptors originated from an adult who received the AZD1222 COVID-19 vaccine.

This clone was detected once. The CDR3 is CASRRRLNEKLFF. The CDR3 nucleotides read TGTGCCAGTAGGCGGCGTCTTAATGAAAAACTGTTTTTT. The rearrangement uses TRBV19 and TRBJ1-4; D unresolved. Trimming pared 6 bases from V and 4 bases from J, leaving 9 bases between. Germline V gene sequence: CDR1 LNHDA, CDR2 SQIVND (reference sequence). The CDR3 is 13 amino acids.

This clone was seen a single time. V usage is TRBV19 and J usage is TRBJ2-3; D is ambiguous. Germline-derived CDR1 and CDR2 are LNHDA and SQIVND (reference sequence). The CDR3 is made up of 13 amino acids. V lost 5 bases and J 3 bases, leaving 9 bases between the germline ends. In DNA, the CDR3 is TGTGCCAGTAGTCTACAAGGGACAGATACGCAGTATTTT. Its protein product is CASSLQGTDTQYF.

The chain employs TRBV3-1 (or the pseudogene TRBV3-2) and TRBJ1-1; no firm D call. CDR3 length: 14 residues. Trimming removed 0 bases from V and 1 base from J, with 6 bases in between. The germline V gene encodes CDR1 LGHDT and CDR2 YNNKEL (reference sequence). The CDR3 bases are TGTGCCAGCAGCCAAGAGGAAGGGAACACTGAAGCTTTCTTT. Translating it yields CASSQEEGNTEAFF.

The chain has TRBV6-5 and TRBJ1-1; the D is unclear. CDR1 and CDR2 (germline): MNHEY, SVGAGI. CDR3 length equals 14 residues. Trimming took off 6 bases at V and 1 base at J, with 12 bases between the two ends. CDR3 coding DNA: TGTGCCAGCAGCCTAATCCGGGGGAACACTGAAGCTTTCTTT. It encodes CASSLIRGNTEAFF.

This clone showed up just a few times. The V gene is TRBV19, the J gene TRBJ2-5; D is perhaps TRBD1 (5 bases). With 6 bases removed from V and 5 bases from J, the gap between germline ends came to 13 bases. The germline V gene has CDR1 LNHDA and CDR2 SQIVND (reference sequence). The CDR3 loop spans 13 amino acids. This CDR3 is CASSPRVGETQYF. The CDR3 nucleotides read TGTGCCAGTAGCCCCAGGGTAGGGGAGACCCAGTACTTC.

This sequence joins TRBV7-4 and TRBJ1-4; D possibly corresponds to TRBD1 (5 bases). Deletions cut 2 bases from V and 5 bases from J, with 27 bases between. CDR3 length: 20 residues. Germline-derived CDR1 and CDR2 are SGHVT and SQSDAQ. The CDR3 region has the DNA TGTGCCAGCAGCTTATCCTTCGTTCACCATGGGGCGGGCCTGAATGAAAAACTGTTTTTT. Its translation is CASSLSFVHHGAGLNEKLFF.

A few counts support this clone. This chain joins TRBV6-1 and TRBJ2-7, with TRBD1 matching over 7 bases. The ends lost 1 base at V and 4 bases at J; junction bases unmatched: 7. Germline V gene lookup returns CDR1 MNHNS and CDR2 SASEGT. There are 15 residues in the CDR3. The CDR3 DNA reads as TGTGCCAGCAGTGAAGGGGGGACAGCCTATTACGAGCAGTACTTC. This encodes CASSEGGTAYYEQYF.

This chain uses TRBV7-8 with TRBJ1-3, with TRBD1 identical over 7 bases. The junction had 7 bases not matched to a gene; V was cut back by 2 bases and J by 0 bases. This CDR3 contains 17 residues. The germline CDR1 and CDR2 sequences are SGHVS and FQNEAQ. CDR3 bases: TGTGCCAGCAGCTTACTCTCGACAGGGCTCTCTGGAAACACCATATATTTT. This codes for CASSLLSTGLSGNTIYF.

J is TRBJ1-4 and V is TRBV5-8; weak D call: TRBD1 (5 bases). V lost 1 base, J lost 8 bases, and 9 bases lay in between. This CDR3 contains 13 residues. Germline assignment: CDR1 SGHTS and CDR2 YDEGEE. Written as DNA, the CDR3 is TGTGCCAGCAGCTTGTTAGGGGCGGAAAAACTGTTTTTT. It translates to CASSLLGAEKLFF.

The chain joins TRBV4-3 to TRBJ2-7, with D perhaps assigned TRBD1 or TRBD2 (5 bases each). The CDR3 covers 17 residues. CDR1 and CDR2 (germline): LGHNA, YSLEER. V was pared by 0 bases and J by 2 bases, with 17 bases between. The CDR3 loop is CASSQEAFGTGPYEQYF. Here the CDR3 DNA reads TGCGCCAGCAGCCAAGAGGCTTTTGGGACGGGTCCCTACGAGCAGTACTTC.

This clone was found a few times. The chain links TRBV12-3 or TRBV12-4 to TRBJ1-2; unclear D gene. Trimming cost V 6 bases and J 3 bases, with 11 bases left between them. The CDR3 sequence is 13 residues long. The chain's CDR3 is CASSGNPDYGYTF. The DNA for the CDR3 is TGTGCCAGCAGCGGGAACCCCGACTATGGCTACACCTTC.

V gene TRBV19 combines with J gene TRBJ1-5, with D possibly matching TRBD1 (6 bases). Germline assignment: CDR1 LNHDA and CDR2 SQIVND (reference sequence). This CDR3 is built from 15 residues. Trimming took 3 bases from V and 6 from J, leaving 15 bases between them. The CDR3 DNA reads as TGTGCCAGTAGTATGGGGCAGGGGAGGGGTCAGCCCCAGCATTTT. Protein: CASSMGQGRGQPQHF.

The chain couples TRBV30 to TRBJ2-7; 8 bases are a match to TRBD1. V lost 2 bases, J lost 2 bases, and 5 bases stayed unmatched. Germline V gene sequence: CDR1 GTSNPN, CDR2 SVGIG (reference sequence). The CDR3 contains 14 residues. CDR3 in DNA: TGTGCCTGGAGTTCGACACAGGGGGCCTACGAGCAGTACTTC. This sequence encodes CAWSSTQGAYEQYF.

The V call is TRBV7-6, the J call TRBJ2-7, with 9 bases aligning to TRBD1. The length of the CDR3 is 18 residues. Germline V CDR1 and CDR2: SGHVS, FNYEAQ. With V trimmed by 1 base and J by 0 bases, 10 bases remained unmatched. The CDR3 DNA reads as TGTGCCAGCAGCTTAGGAGGGTCCGGGACAGGGAGCTCCTACGAGCAGTACTTC. Translating it yields CASSLGGSGTGSSYEQYF.

The V and J genes are TRBV5-1 and TRBJ1-1; unclear D gene. CDR3 length: 13 amino acids. Deletions cut 1 base from V and 5 bases from J, with 9 bases between. Germline V lookup: CDR1 SGHRS, CDR2 YFSETQ. Here the CDR3 DNA reads TGCGCCAGCAGCTTGACGCGGAGGACTGAAGCTTTCTTT. The encoded protein is CASSLTRRTEAFF.

This chain uses TRBV24-1 with TRBJ2-3; D remains unclear. Trimming shortened V by 5 bases and J by 3 bases, and 11 bases separated the two germline ends. This CDR3 has 14 amino acids. Germline V gene lookup returns CDR1 KGHDR and CDR2 SFDVKD. The CDR3 here is CATSGVLVTDTQYF. In nucleotides, the CDR3 is TGTGCCACCAGTGGGGTTCTAGTGACAGATACGCAGTATTTT.

This chain's CDR3 is CASSKGGQYYNEQFF. In DNA form, the CDR3 reads TGTGCCAGCAGCAAGGGGGGACAGTACTACAATGAGCAGTTCTTC. This chain links TRBV6-5 with TRBJ2-1, with D perhaps TRBD1 (7 bases). The CDR3 has 15 amino acids. V lost 6 bases and J lost 3, with 15 bases in between. Per the germline V gene, CDR1 is MNHEY and CDR2 is SVGAGI.

The rearrangement uses TRBV24-1 and TRBJ2-1; TRBD1 aligns across 8 bases. The length of the CDR3 is 16 residues. The V and J ends lost 1 base and 7 bases, in that order; junction bases with no gene match: 8. Per germline, CDR1 KGHDR and CDR2 SFDVKD. The CDR3 is CATSDFLTGADNEQFF. The CDR3 nucleotides are TGTGCCACCAGTGATTTTTTGACAGGGGCGGATAATGAGCAGTTCTTC.

The chain employs TRBV9 and TRBJ2-7; D uncertain. This CDR3 comprises 14 residues. The germline gives CDR1 SGDLS, CDR2 YYNGEE. V lost 0 bases, J lost 2 bases, and 9 bases lay in between. CDR3: CASSVDPGTYEQYF. CDR3 sequence (DNA): TGTGCCAGCAGCGTAGACCCTGGGACCTACGAGCAGTACTTC.

This rearrangement joins TRBV11-3 to TRBJ2-1, with D possibly TRBD1 on 6 matching bases. The CDR3 totals 14 residues. Germline loops: CDR1 SGHNT, CDR2 YENEEA. V dropped 6 bases and J dropped 8 bases, with 17 bases sitting between them. The DNA of the CDR3 is TGTGCCAGCAGACCCAGGGGTGAGCTCGATGAGCAGTTCTTC. Translated, it gives CASRPRGELDEQFF. The whole variable domain, remainder taken from reference TRBV11-3 and TRBJ2-1, is EAGVVQSPRYKIIEKKQPVAFWCNPISGHNTLYWYLQNLGQGPELLIRYENEEAVDDSQLPKDRFSAERLKGVDSTLKIQPAELGDSAVYLCASRPRGELDEQFFGPGTRLTVL.